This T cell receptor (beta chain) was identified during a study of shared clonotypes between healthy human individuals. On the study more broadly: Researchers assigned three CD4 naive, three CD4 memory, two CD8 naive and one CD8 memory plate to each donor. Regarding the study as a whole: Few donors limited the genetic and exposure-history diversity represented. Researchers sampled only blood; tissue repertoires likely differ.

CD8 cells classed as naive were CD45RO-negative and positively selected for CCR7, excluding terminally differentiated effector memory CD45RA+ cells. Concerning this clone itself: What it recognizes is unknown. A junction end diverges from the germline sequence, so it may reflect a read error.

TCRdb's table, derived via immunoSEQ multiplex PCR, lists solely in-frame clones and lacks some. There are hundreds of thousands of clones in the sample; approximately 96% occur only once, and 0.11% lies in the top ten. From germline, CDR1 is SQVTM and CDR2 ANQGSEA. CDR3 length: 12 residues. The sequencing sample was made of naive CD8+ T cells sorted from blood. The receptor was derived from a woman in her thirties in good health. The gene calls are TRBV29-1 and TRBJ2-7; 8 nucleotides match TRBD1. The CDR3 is CSVEDRGAEQYF. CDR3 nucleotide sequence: TGCAGCGTAGAAGACAGGGGAGCCGAGCAGTACTTC.